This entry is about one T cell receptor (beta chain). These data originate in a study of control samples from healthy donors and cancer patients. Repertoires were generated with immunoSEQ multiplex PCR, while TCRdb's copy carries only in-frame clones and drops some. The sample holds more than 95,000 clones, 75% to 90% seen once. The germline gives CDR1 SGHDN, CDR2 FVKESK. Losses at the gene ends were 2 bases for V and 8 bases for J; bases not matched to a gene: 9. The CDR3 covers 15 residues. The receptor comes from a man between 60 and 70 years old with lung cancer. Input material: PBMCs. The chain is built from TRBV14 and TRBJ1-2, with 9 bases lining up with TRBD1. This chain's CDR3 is CASSQLTGGRWGYTF. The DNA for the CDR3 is TGTGCCAGCAGCCAACTAACAGGGGGCAGATGGGGCTACACCTTC.